This T cell receptor beta chain appears in the sequencing data of a study of blood T cell repertoires in COVID-19. It was during active infection that Seattle patients were enrolled and then longitudinally followed. TCRdb's table, derived via immunoSEQ multiplex PCR, lists solely in-frame clones and lacks some. The table has some 140,000 clones, about 85% seen once. The V gene lost 7 bases and the J gene lost 3 bases, with 18 bases spanning the gap. Germline assignment: CDR1 MNHEY and CDR2 SVGAGI. This CDR3 comprises 15 residues. Sequencing was carried out using peripheral blood. The clonotype comes from a man between 60 and 75 years old with COVID-19, enrolled during active disease. This chain joins TRBV6-5 and TRBJ1-1; a weak D match, TRBD1 (5 bases). CDR3 bases: TGTGCCAGCAACCCGGTGGGGCCTTGGGACACTGAAGCTTTCTTT. This gives the protein CASNPVGPWDTEAFF.